The T cell receptor (beta chain) under discussion was sequenced for a study of control samples from healthy donors and cancer patients. Germline values: CDR1 SGHRS, CDR2 YFSETQ. V was pared by 0 bases and J by 4 bases, with 8 bases between. This CDR3 has 14 residues. The assay was immunoSEQ multiplex PCR, and TCRdb's table has in-frame clones only and misses some. The table has about 120,000 clones, over 80% seen once. The chain is built from TRBV5-1 and TRBJ1-3, with D unclear. The sequenced material came from PBMCs. The receptor comes from a man older than 75 with head and neck cancer. The CDR3 sequence: CASSLGAVGNTIYF. The CDR3 coding sequence is TGCGCCAGCAGCTTGGGGGCAGTGGGAAACACCATATATTTT.